This T cell receptor beta chain was identified in a study of T cells in women clearing cervical HPV infection. Background on the study: No precancer developed; the control's incident HPV16 infection cleared within 12 months.

The V gene's germline CDR1 is DFQATT and CDR2 SNEGSKA (reference sequence). The CDR3 has 14 residues. Deletions cut 1 base from V and 0 bases from J, with 10 bases between. Average input was around 1,200 ng genomic DNA for immunoSEQ TCR beta CDR3 amplification. Method: immunoSEQ multiplex PCR; TCRdb's copy keeps in-frame clones and lacks some. Recorded for this sample: 20,000 to 30,000 clones. General study results and limits: Controls had more TRBV6-7 (0.16%) than cases (approximately 0.11%).

Notes on this clone: Its antigen is not identified. Read coverage stops 3 residues before the CDR3 terminus; the germline J gene supplies the remainder.

Material: blood buffy coat. The sequence was collected from a woman aged 18 to 75 with a cervical HPV16 infection that either progressed to CIN3+ or cleared (not recorded which). The rearrangement uses TRBV20-1 and TRBJ2-7, with D perhaps TRBD2 (5 bases). Partial CDR3 DNA: TGCAGTGCTAGAGCCGGACTGTTCTCCTACGAG. It translates to CSARAGLFSYE. The whole CDR3 protein reads CSARAGLFSYEQYF.